This T cell receptor beta chain was documented in a study of control samples from healthy donors and cancer patients. The assay was immunoSEQ multiplex PCR, and TCRdb's table has in-frame clones only and misses some. The sample yields more than 70,000 clones, roughly 89% seen once. V lost 0 bases, J lost 5 bases, and 5 bases stayed unmatched. The CDR3 has 15 amino acids. The germline V gene has CDR1 SEHNR and CDR2 FQNEAQ (reference sequence). Sequenced material: PBMCs. The chain combines TRBV7-9 with TRBJ2-5; TRBD2 aligns across 8 bases. This receptor was identified in a man in his sixties with lung cancer. CDR3 sequence: CASSLAGGAGETQYF. The DNA of the CDR3 is TGTGCCAGCAGCTTAGCCGGGGGGGCGGGCGAGACCCAGTACTTC.